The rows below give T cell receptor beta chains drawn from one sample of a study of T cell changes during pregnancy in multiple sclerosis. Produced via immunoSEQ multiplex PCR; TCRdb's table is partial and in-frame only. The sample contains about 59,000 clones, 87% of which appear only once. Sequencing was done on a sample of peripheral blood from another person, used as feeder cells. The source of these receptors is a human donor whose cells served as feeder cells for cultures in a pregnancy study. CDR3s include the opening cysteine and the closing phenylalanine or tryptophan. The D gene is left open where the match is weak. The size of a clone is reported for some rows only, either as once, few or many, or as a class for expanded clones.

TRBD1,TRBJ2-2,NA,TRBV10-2,CASSESQGVSFGELFF,TGCGCCAGCAGTGAGTCGCAGGGGGTGTCATTTGGGGAGCTGTTTTTT
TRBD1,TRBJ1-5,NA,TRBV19,CASIRQGYSNQPQHF,TGTGCCAGTATCCGACAGGGATATAGCAATCAGCCCCAGCATTTT
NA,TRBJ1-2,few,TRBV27,CASSLRGLYGYTF,TGTGCCAGCAGTTTGAGGGGCCTCTATGGCTACACCTTC
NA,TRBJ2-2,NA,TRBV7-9,CASSLSEGWMFF,TGTGCCAGCAGCTTATCCGAGGGTTGGATGTTTTTT
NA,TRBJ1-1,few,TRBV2,CASSERGPLNTEAFF,TGTGCCAGCAGTGAAAGGGGACCACTGAACACTGAAGCTTTCTTT
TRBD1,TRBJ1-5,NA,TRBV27,CASSSIRPGQLSNQPQHF,TGTGCCAGCAGTTCAATTCGTCCGGGACAGCTTAGCAATCAGCCCCAGCATTTT
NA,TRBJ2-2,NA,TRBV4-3,CASSQVRGSVNTGELFF,TGCGCCAGCAGCCAAGTACGGGGGAGTGTGAACACCGGGGAGCTGTTTTTT
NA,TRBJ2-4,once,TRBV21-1,CASSGGASPQAKNIQYF,TGTGCCAGCAGCGGGGGAGCTAGCCCACAAGCCAAAAACATTCAGTACTTC
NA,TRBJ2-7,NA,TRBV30,CAWGGGVIGEQYF,TGTGCCTGGGGTGGAGGGGTTATTGGCGAGCAGTACTTC
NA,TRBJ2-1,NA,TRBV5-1,CASSYPGNEQFF,TGCGCCAGCAGCTATCCGGGGAATGAGCAGTTCTTC
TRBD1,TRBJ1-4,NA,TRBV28,CASGSRGTGGEKLFF,TGTGCCAGCGGATCACGCGGGACAGGGGGCGAAAAACTGTTTTTT
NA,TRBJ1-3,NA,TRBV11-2,CASSPPQGHSGNTIYF,TGTGCCAGCAGCCCCCCCCAGGGGCACTCTGGAAACACCATATATTTT
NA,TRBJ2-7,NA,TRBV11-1,CASSLRDGPYEQYF,TGTGCCAGCAGCTTACGGGACGGACCCTACGAGCAGTACTTC
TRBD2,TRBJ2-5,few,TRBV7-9,CASSADGGMRETQYF,TGTGCCAGCAGCGCAGACGGGGGGATGAGAGAGACCCAGTACTTC
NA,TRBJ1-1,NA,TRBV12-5,CASGLVVGLNTEAFF,TGTGCTAGTGGTTTGGTTGTCGGATTGAACACTGAAGCTTTCTTT
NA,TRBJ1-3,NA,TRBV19,CASRQAGIVSGNTIYF,TGTGCCAGTAGACAGGCAGGGATCGTCTCTGGAAACACCATATATTTT
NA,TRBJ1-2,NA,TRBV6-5,CASSYEGFYGYTF,TGTGCCAGCAGTTACGAGGGGTTCTATGGCTACACCTTC
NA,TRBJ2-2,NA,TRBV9,CASSVVGRPTGELFF,TGTGCCAGCAGCGTAGTCGGCAGACCGACCGGGGAGCTGTTTTTT
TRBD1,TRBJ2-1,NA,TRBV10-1,CASSDRAGGSYNEQFF,TGCGCCAGCAGTGATCGAGCAGGGGGCTCCTACAATGAGCAGTTCTTC
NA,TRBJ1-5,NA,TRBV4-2,CASSQGAGDQPQHF,TGTGCCAGCAGCCAAGGGGCAGGGGATCAGCCCCAGCATTTT
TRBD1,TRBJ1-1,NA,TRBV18,CASSPGQGWNTEAFF,TGTGCCAGCTCACCTGGACAGGGATGGAACACTGAAGCTTTCTTT
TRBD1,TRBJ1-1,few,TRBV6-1,CASSPQGAVTEAFF,TGTGCCAGCAGCCCACAGGGGGCGGTCACTGAAGCTTTCTTT
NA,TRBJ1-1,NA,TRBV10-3,CAISESGGGAEAFF,TGTGCCATCAGTGAGTCGGGCGGGGGAGCTGAAGCTTTCTTT
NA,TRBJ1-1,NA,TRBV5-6,CASSFFGGQYTEAFF,TGTGCCAGCAGCTTTTTTGGAGGACAATACACTGAAGCTTTCTTT
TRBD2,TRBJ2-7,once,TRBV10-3,CAISESGGTSGTYEQYF,TGTGCCATCAGTGAGTCGGGGGGGACTAGCGGCACCTACGAGCAGTACTTC
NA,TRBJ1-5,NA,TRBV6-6,CASTHRTVNQPQHF,TGTGCCAGCACCCACCGGACAGTTAATCAGCCCCAGCATTTT
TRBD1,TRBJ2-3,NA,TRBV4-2,CASSPTGSSTDTQYF,TGTGCCAGCAGCCCGACAGGGTCTAGCACAGATACGCAGTATTTT
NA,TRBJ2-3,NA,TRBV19,CASRNRGTDTQYF,TGTGCCAGTAGAAATAGGGGCACAGATACGCAGTATTTT
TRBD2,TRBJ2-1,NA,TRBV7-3,CASSYGTSDNEQFF,TGTGCCAGCAGCTACGGGACTAGTGACAATGAGCAGTTCTTC
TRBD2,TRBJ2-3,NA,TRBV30,CAWSEAGGWGDTQYF,TGTGCCTGGAGTGAGGCGGGGGGTTGGGGAGATACGCAGTATTTT
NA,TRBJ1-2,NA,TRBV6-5,CASSYRGVYGYTF,TGTGCCAGCAGTTACCGGGGGGTCTATGGCTACACCTTC
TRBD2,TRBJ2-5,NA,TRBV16,CASSQSPAGGRGQYF,TGTGCCAGCAGCCAATCCCCAGCGGGGGGGCGAGGCCAGTACTTC
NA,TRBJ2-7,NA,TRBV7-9,CASSSRGESYEQYF,TGTGCCAGCAGCTCCAGGGGAGAGTCCTACGAGCAGTACTTC
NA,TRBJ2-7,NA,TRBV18,CASSPPPAGGEQYF,TGTGCCAGCTCACCACCGCCTGCTGGGGGCGAGCAGTACTTC
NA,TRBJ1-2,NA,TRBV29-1,CSVEEVGDGYTF,TGCAGCGTTGAGGAGGTTGGGGATGGCTACACCTTC
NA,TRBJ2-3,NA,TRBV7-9,CASSLLGENTQYF,TGTGCCAGCAGCTTATTGGGAGAAAATACGCAGTATTTT
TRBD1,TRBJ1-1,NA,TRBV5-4,CASSGHGTGGVNTEAFF,TGTGCCAGCAGCGGGCATGGGACAGGGGGTGTGAACACTGAAGCTTTCTTT
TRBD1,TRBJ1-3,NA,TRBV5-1,CASSLAGTGSGNTIYF,TGCGCCAGCAGCTTGGCCGGGACAGGGTCTGGAAACACCATATATTTT
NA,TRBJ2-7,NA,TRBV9,CASSDRDNSYEQYF,TGTGCCAGCAGCGACCGGGACAACTCCTACGAGCAGTACTTC
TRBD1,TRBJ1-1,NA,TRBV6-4,CASRPGTGAWDTEAFF,TGTGCCAGCAGGCCCGGGACAGGGGCATGGGACACTGAAGCTTTCTTT
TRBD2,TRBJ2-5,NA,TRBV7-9,CASSPRGTSEETQYF,TGTGCCAGCAGCCCCCGAGGCACTAGCGAAGAGACCCAGTACTTC
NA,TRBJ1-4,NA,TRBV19,CASRAVDHEKLFF,TGTGCCAGTAGGGCGGTAGACCATGAAAAACTGTTTTTT
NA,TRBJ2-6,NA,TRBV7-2,CASSSGANVLTF,TGTGCCAGCAGCTCTGGGGCCAACGTCCTGACTTTC
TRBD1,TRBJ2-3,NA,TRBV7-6,CASSSDPGQGLGASTDTQYF,TGTGCCAGCAGCTCTGACCCGGGACAGGGCCTAGGGGCTAGCACAGATACGCAGTATTTT
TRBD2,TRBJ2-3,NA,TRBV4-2,CASSQDLAGGPDTQYF,TGTGCCAGCAGCCAAGATCTAGCGGGGGGGCCAGATACGCAGTATTTT
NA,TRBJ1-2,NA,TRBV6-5,CASEKQVGYGYTF,TGTGCCAGCGAAAAACAGGTGGGCTATGGCTACACCTTC
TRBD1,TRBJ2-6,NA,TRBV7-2,CASSLDRGATGANVLTF,TGTGCCAGCAGCTTGGACAGGGGGGCGACCGGGGCCAACGTCCTGACTTTC